The table lists the clone carrying this T cell receptor (beta chain) with a few counts. The data are from a study of OX40 agonist ivuxolimab in advanced cancers. Study context: Patients were dosed with the agonistic anti-OX40 (CD134) antibody ivuxolimab. Of mixed ages from about 20 to 80 and averaging 60 years, the group was around 78% male.

The method was immunoSEQ multiplex PCR; TCRdb's version includes in-frame clones alone and lacks a portion of them. There are about 150,000 clones in the sample; approximately 90% occur only once, and approximately 1% lies in the top ten. CDR3 size: 14 residues. Looked up from germline, CDR1 is MDHEN and CDR2 is SYDVKM. The V and J ends lost 3 bases and 4 bases respectively, with 10 bases between them. This TCR was recovered from an adult with an advanced solid tumor such as melanoma, head and neck, liver or kidney cancer. The chain uses TRBV28 and TRBJ1-3; no definite D call. Material: CD4+ or CD8+ T cells sorted from blood, obtained in a trial of the OX40 agonist ivuxolimab. The CDR3 reads CASSLYGEGNTIYF. CDR3 nucleotides: TGTGCCAGCAGTTTGTACGGGGAAGGAAACACCATATATTTT.